Listed below are T cell receptor beta chains from one sample, sequenced in a study of identifying expanded T cells in peripheral blood. TCRdb's table, derived via immunoSEQ multiplex PCR, lists solely in-frame clones and lacks some. The sample lists fewer than 130,000 clones, roughly 90% seen once, with about a sixth in the top ten. Source material: blood. The receptors originated from a person between 18 and 70 years old in good health. The CDR3 runs from the conserved cysteine through the conserved F or W.

j_call: TRBJ2-7; v_call: TRBV7-8; cdr3_aa: CASSLGPTGRSYEQYF
j_call: TRBJ2-5; v_call: TRBV7-8; cdr3_aa: CASSLNPSGLAMETQYF
j_call: TRBJ2-7; v_call: TRBV18; cdr3_aa: CASSPRTGQYEQYF
j_call: TRBJ1-3; v_call: TRBV20-1; cdr3_aa: CSAMANTIYF
j_call: TRBJ2-7; v_call: TRBV7-2; cdr3_aa: CASSLGTSGGGEQYF
j_call: TRBJ1-3; v_call: TRBV5-6; cdr3_aa: CASRSTGLGNTIYF
j_call: TRBJ2-7; v_call: TRBV11-2; cdr3_aa: CASSSRTISRYEQYF
j_call: TRBJ2-5; v_call: TRBV29-1; cdr3_aa: CSVEGASGGETQYF
j_call: TRBJ1-2; v_call: TRBV29-1; cdr3_aa: CSVESEERGGYTF
j_call: TRBJ1-5; v_call: TRBV6-5; cdr3_aa: CASRSGTGSQPQHF
j_call: TRBJ1-4; v_call: TRBV27; cdr3_aa: CASSRTGGYEKLFF
j_call: TRBJ2-5; v_call: TRBV5-1; cdr3_aa: CASRLGQGETQYF
j_call: TRBJ2-7; v_call: TRBV5-4; cdr3_aa: CASSFGPFKGEQYF
j_call: TRBJ2-5; v_call: TRBV6-1; cdr3_aa: CASSEAARGWETQYF
j_call: TRBJ2-7; v_call: TRBV12-5; cdr3_aa: CASGLEQGVQYF
j_call: TRBJ2-3; v_call: TRBV7-6; cdr3_aa: CASSQRRTGSTDTQYF
j_call: TRBJ1-1; v_call: TRBV28; cdr3_aa: CASSPETVNTEAFF
j_call: TRBJ2-2; v_call: TRBV19; cdr3_aa: CASSRWGELFF
j_call: TRBJ1-4; v_call: TRBV7-9; cdr3_aa: CASSPLVGQGNEKLFF
j_call: TRBJ1-1; v_call: TRBV19; cdr3_aa: CASDWGGDMNTEAFF
j_call: TRBJ2-1; v_call: TRBV29-1; cdr3_aa: CSLRQGARNEQFF
j_call: TRBJ1-1; v_call: TRBV6-5; cdr3_aa: CATRTGNTEAFF
j_call: TRBJ1-3; v_call: TRBV9; cdr3_aa: CASSVEQGRWAGNTIYF
j_call: TRBJ2-4; v_call: TRBV6-5; cdr3_aa: CASRGLVGKNIQYF
j_call: TRBJ2-1; v_call: TRBV7-2; cdr3_aa: CASNPPTSISYNEQFF
j_call: TRBJ1-4; v_call: TRBV5-1; cdr3_aa: CASSPGQGNEKLFF
j_call: TRBJ1-6; v_call: TRBV27; cdr3_aa: CASSVQGNWNSPLHF
j_call: TRBJ2-1; v_call: TRBV4-1; cdr3_aa: CASSQDPGGTWNEQFF
j_call: TRBJ1-1; v_call: TRBV27; cdr3_aa: CASSLIRDSGTFF
j_call: TRBJ2-5; v_call: TRBV7-2; cdr3_aa: CASSLASGAVKETQYF
j_call: TRBJ2-5; v_call: TRBV27; cdr3_aa: CASSLWAGGPETQYF
j_call: TRBJ1-4; v_call: TRBV7-9; cdr3_aa: CASSLGLGDPGEKLFF
j_call: TRBJ2-7; v_call: TRBV7-6; cdr3_aa: CASSSQWGGEQYF
j_call: TRBJ2-2; v_call: TRBV7-6; cdr3_aa: CASSRPSQGPGELFF
j_call: TRBJ2-1; v_call: TRBV18; cdr3_aa: CASSPTKGNEQFF
j_call: TRBJ1-6; v_call: TRBV4-3; cdr3_aa: CASSHSSQTASYNSPLHF
j_call: TRBJ1-2; v_call: TRBV7-2; cdr3_aa: CASRQGRNGGYTF
j_call: TRBJ1-3; v_call: TRBV28; cdr3_aa: CASSLWNTIYF
j_call: TRBJ1-5; v_call: TRBV7-9; cdr3_aa: CASNTGLDNQPQHF
j_call: TRBJ2-3; v_call: TRBV9; cdr3_aa: CASSIAGAPADTQYF
j_call: TRBJ2-1; v_call: TRBV6-1; cdr3_aa: CASSEIILSEQFF
j_call: TRBJ2-7; v_call: TRBV6-6; cdr3_aa: CASSYGTGPYEQYF
j_call: TRBJ2-1; v_call: TRBV5-1; cdr3_aa: CASSLGQAGNEQFF
j_call: TRBJ1-5; v_call: TRBV6-1; cdr3_aa: CASSEQGTNQPQHF
j_call: TRBJ2-7; v_call: TRBV7-9; cdr3_aa: CASSSRDRSPYEQYF
j_call: TRBJ1-1; v_call: TRBV6-5; cdr3_aa: CASSYGAEAFF
j_call: TRBJ2-7; v_call: TRBV6-6; cdr3_aa: CASVKGIRSYEQYF
j_call: TRBJ2-5; v_call: TRBV7-2; cdr3_aa: CASSLDRVRGETQYF
j_call: TRBJ2-5; v_call: TRBV6-6; cdr3_aa: CASTPLEGAMETQYF